What follows is one T cell receptor beta chain and its context. Its cognate antigen has yet to be identified. Base quality data are lacking; no much larger clone is found one base away. The sample originates from a study of blood T cell repertoires in COVID-19 (TCRdb year 2020). For context, the study as a whole: Collaborator samples came from the United States, Italy and Spain and covered acute and convalescent phases of COVID-19. The prospective study material was composed of cDNA or gDNA derived from T cells, B-cell-depleted T cells, or PBMCs. Deeply sampled blood TCRbeta repertoires from subjects exposed to, actively infected with, or recovered from COVID-19 were included in the dataset. The repertoires were released in a freely available public database intended as a resource for research on the immune response to SARS-CoV-2. Samples came from the ongoing ImmuneRACE study (first 160 participants) plus 1,254 subjects from 6 global collaborators. A de-identified subject ID, COVID-19 status, age in years and sex were almost always included in the sample metadata. Where available, HLA class I and class II types were obtained from metadata supplied by the sample provider rather than from assay-based typing. Overall study results and their limits: Clinical and demographic metadata were provided uncurated, with the amount varying by source and participant.

TCRbeta CDR3 regions were amplified from genomic DNA by means of the immunoSEQ Assay, a bias-controlled multiplex PCR. From the authors' description of their analysis: Within the assay, amplification of reference gene primers was used to estimate how many nucleated cells each sample contained. To quantify the absolute abundance of each unique TCRbeta CDR3 rearrangement, sequence reads were collapsed and filtered. Productive Simpson clonality was computed per sample as the square root of Simpson's diversity index over productive rearrangements. TCRdb retrieved this table from immuneACCESS and kept in-frame rearrangements only. Not all clones are present; in checked studies, unresolved V genes account for under half, and no reason is known for the remainder. For V, J and clone size, that table is used; D and trimming come from the DNA. For this sample the table gives 150,000 to 200,000 clones, of which 80% were detected only once. Nearly 3.5% of the sample rests with the top ten.

Enrolling through a virtual design, the prospective study's participants ranged in age from about 18 to 100 years and lived across some 22 United States geographic areas. To assign participants to cohorts, the prospective study relied on clinical history that participants themselves reported in a screening survey and a study questionnaire. For ImmuneRACE Cohort 3, a participant was defined as recovered based on two consecutive negative NP/OP PCR tests, clearance by a healthcare professional, or resolution of symptoms. Each participant in the prospective study had whole blood, serum and a nasopharyngeal or oropharyngeal swab collected by mobile phlebotomists. Additional blood draws and questionnaires over an approximately two-month period could optionally be provided by prospective study participants. Before DNA extraction, blood samples from the prospective study were shipped at room temperature or frozen.

CDR1 and CDR2 (SGHTA, FQGTGA) derive from the germline V gene. V loses 5 bases of germline sequence and J loses 4 bases, and the interval between the two ends is 20 bases. There are 16 amino acids in the CDR3, from cysteine to phenylalanine inclusive. The CDR3 DNA has 48 bases and is translated from base 1. The specimen was PBMCs or T cells enriched from blood (not recorded which). The receptor was derived from a woman in her sixties or seventies who had recovered from COVID-19. The chain employs TRBV7-3 and TRBJ2-5; tentative D gene TRBD2, with 6 bases matching. For the CDR3, the sequence is CASSPLPGGERETQYF. The DNA reads TGTGCCAGCAGCCCCCTTCCAGGAGGGGAGAGAGAGACCCAGTACTTC. The variable domain in full, with residues beyond the CDR3 obtained from the reference TRBV7-3 and TRBJ2-5 genes, is GAGVSQTPSNKVTEKGKYVELRCDPISGHTALYWYRQSLGQGPEFLIYFQGTGAADDSGLPNDRFFAVRPEGSVSTLKIQRTERGDSAVYLCASSPLPGGERETQYFGPGTRLLVL.